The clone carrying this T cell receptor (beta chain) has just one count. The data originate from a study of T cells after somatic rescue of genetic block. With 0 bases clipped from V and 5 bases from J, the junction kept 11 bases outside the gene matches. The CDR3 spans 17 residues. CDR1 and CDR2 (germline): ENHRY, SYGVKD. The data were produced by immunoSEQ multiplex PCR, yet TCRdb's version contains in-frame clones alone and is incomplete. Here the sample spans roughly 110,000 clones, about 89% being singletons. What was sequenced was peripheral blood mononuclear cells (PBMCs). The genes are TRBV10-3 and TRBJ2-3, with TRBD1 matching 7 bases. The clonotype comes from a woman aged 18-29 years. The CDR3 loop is CAISESKGAGGLDTQYF. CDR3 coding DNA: TGTGCCATCAGTGAGTCGAAAGGAGCAGGGGGATTAGATACGCAGTATTTT.